This T cell receptor beta chain stems from a study of cytomegalovirus exposure and HLA in healthy donors. The CDR3 extends over 13 amino acids. Germline lookup yields CDR1 SQVTM and CDR2 ANQGSEA. The V end was cut by 6 bases, the J end by 1 base, with 12 bases between. In the PCR, 60 Vbeta and 13 Jbeta primers were used. Clones were sequenced by immunoSEQ multiplex PCR, and TCRdb holds only the in-frame ones, with some missing. The sample contains 95,000 to 150,000 clones, about 78% of which appear only once. The genes are TRBV29-1 and TRBJ2-5; a possible D gene is TRBD1 (6 bases). Sequencing was performed on PBMCs. The source is a middle-aged woman in good health and CMV-seropositive. CDR3 sequence: CSVDRDIQETQYF. DNA for the CDR3: TGCAGCGTCGACCGGGACATCCAAGAGACCCAGTACTTC.